This T cell receptor beta chain derives from a study of shared clonotypes between healthy human individuals. Study-level findings and limits: Among the subsets, naive ones generally showed larger estimated richness than memory ones.

Each of the donors was a healthy adult who was HIV-negative and had not had a recent acute infection or vaccination. In regard to this clone: Antigen: not known.

As processed by the authors: Owing to the provision of junction-only sequences devoid of quality scores by immunoSEQ, filtering differed. The repertoire was sequenced with immunoSEQ multiplex PCR; TCRdb's copy has only in-frame clones and lacks some. Clone size and the V and J calls come from that table; the DNA yielded D and trimming. The table shows some 2,500,000 clones, with approximately 94% occurring only once. Germline CDR1 LGHNA, CDR2 YNFKEQ. The V and J ends lost 4 bases and 5 bases respectively, with 26 bases between them. The CDR3 covers 18 residues. The chain links TRBV4-2 to TRBJ1-2; possible D gene TRBD1, 5 bases. The sequence was obtained from a man aged 18-30 years in good health. Some clones in this sample may be carry-over from other donors' samples. Sequences were obtained from naive CD4+ T cells from PBMCs. Indicated subset: CD45RA+ positively selected. CDR3 sequence reads: CASSLKGQAVREEYGYTF. The CDR3 nucleotides read TGTGCCAGCAGCCTAAAGGGCCAGGCCGTCAGGGAAGAATATGGCTACACCTTC.